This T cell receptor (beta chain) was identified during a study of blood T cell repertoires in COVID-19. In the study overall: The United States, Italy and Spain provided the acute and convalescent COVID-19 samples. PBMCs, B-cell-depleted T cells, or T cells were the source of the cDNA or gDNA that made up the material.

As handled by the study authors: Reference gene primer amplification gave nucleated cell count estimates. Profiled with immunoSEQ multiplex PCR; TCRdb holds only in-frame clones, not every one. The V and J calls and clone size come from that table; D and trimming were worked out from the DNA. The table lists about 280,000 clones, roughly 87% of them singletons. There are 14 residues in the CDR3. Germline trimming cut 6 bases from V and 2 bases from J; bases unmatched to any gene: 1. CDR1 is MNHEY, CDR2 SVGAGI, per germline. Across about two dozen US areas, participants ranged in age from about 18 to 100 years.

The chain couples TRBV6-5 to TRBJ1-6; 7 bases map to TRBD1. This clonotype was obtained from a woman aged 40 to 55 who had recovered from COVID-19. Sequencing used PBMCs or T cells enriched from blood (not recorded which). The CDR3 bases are TGTGCCAGCAGGGGACAGACCTATAATTCACCCCTCCACTTT. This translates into CASRGQTYNSPLHF.